This TCR beta chain comes out of a study of OX40 agonist ivuxolimab in advanced cancers. Some background on the complete study: Ivuxolimab was a fully human IgG2 agonistic monoclonal antibody targeting the costimulatory receptor OX40 (CD134). Intravenous ivuxolimab was administered to patients every 2 weeks at six dose levels: 0.01, 0.1, 0.3, 1.5, 3 and 10 mg/kg. Among the roughly 52 dose-escalation patients, about 19 had hepatocellular carcinoma, roughly 15 melanoma, 9 renal cell carcinoma and 9 head and neck cancer. The dose-escalation cohort was about 87% male with a mean age of about 65 years, ranging from 23 to 79. Prior anti-PD-1, anti-PD-L1 or anti-CTLA-4 therapy was permitted, and about two fifths of dose-escalation patients had received checkpoint inhibitors. Partial responses occurred in three dose-escalation patients, of whom one had hepatocellular carcinoma and two had cutaneous melanoma. Peripheral TCRbeta sequencing was intended to test whether TCR sequence diversity was altered and clonal T-cell expansion was caused by ivuxolimab. The paper covers the monotherapy dose-escalation part of the phase I ivuxolimab trial, which included N of about 50 patients. General findings and caveats noted by the study authors: Low levels of normalized T-cell clonal expansion were also seen in some nonresponding patients. At doses of 0.1 to 3.0 mg/kg, clonal expansion of both CD4+ and CD8+ T cells in blood was seen between baseline and week 6. After ivuxolimab, expanded clones were on average more numerous among CD8+ T cells than among CD4+ T cells. Which antigens the clonally expanded peripheral T cells were specific for was not determined. Partial responders in the 0.1-3.0 mg/kg groups had among the lowest normalized peripheral clonal expansion, especially among CD8+ T cells.

Genomic DNA was extracted from sorted cells for sequencing of the TCRbeta CDR3 region. The immunoSEQ Assay was used to sequence the TCRbeta CDR3 regions. As stored in TCRdb, this immuneACCESS dataset retains in-frame rearrangements with V and J assigned. A fraction of the clones does not appear; measured against another copy, unresolved V genes explain less than half of the discrepancy, and the remainder lacks a known reason. This sample holds tens of thousands of clones; roughly 84% were observed only once. The ten largest clones capture approximately 0.25% of the sample. This clone was detected once. Its antigen has not been determined. Qualities for individual bases were not recorded, and no much larger clone is one base off. The CDR3 goes from the cysteine to the phenylalanine over 15 residues. Just CDR3 DNA is preserved here, 45 bases in frame from base 1. The germline V gene (reference sequence) supplies CDR1 LNHNV and CDR2 YYDKDF. Germline trimming: 3 bases from V, 0 bases from J; junction bases outside gene matches: 4.

Patients with autoimmune disease history or receiving systemic immunosuppression were excluded from the trial. Peripheral blood for TCR sequencing was collected from all dose cohorts at baseline, on cycle 4 day 1, and on cycle 7 day 1. The samples were taken from a phase I, first-in-human, multicenter, open-label dose-escalation trial of ivuxolimab. Adults with locally advanced or metastatic head and neck squamous cell, hepatocellular, melanoma or renal cell carcinoma were enrolled in the trial. CD4+ and CD8+ T cells were sorted separately from peripheral blood before TCR sequencing. The sequence was collected from an adult with an advanced solid tumor such as melanoma, head and neck, liver or kidney cancer. Sequenced here: CD4+ or CD8+ T cells sorted from blood, sampled in a trial of the OX40 agonist ivuxolimab. Recombination linked TRBV15 to TRBJ1-1, with 7 bases aligning to TRBD1. Here the CDR3 is given as CATSRDRNMNTEAFF. The DNA sequence is given as TGTGCCACCAGCAGGGACAGGAATATGAACACTGAAGCTTTCTTT.